This is a list of T cell receptor beta chains from one sample in a study of radiotherapy plus CTLA-4 blockade in lung cancer. Produced via immunoSEQ multiplex PCR; TCRdb's table is partial and in-frame only. The sample lists some 73,000 clones, under 80% occurring once. The sequenced sample was peripheral blood, obtained from a patient treated with radiotherapy plus ipilimumab. These receptors came from a human donor with non-small cell lung cancer whose response to radiotherapy plus ipilimumab could not be evaluated. Some clones in this sample may be carry-over from other donors' samples. The CDR3 runs from the conserved cysteine through the conserved F or W. Each record gives: CDR3 length, J gene, V gene, D gene, clone size, CDR3 DNA, CDR3 protein. A D gene is named only where the DNA matches it firmly. Not every row has a clone size; where given, it reads once, few, many or a size class.

cdr3_length: 19; j_call: TRBJ2-5; v_call: TRBV5-1; d_call: TRBD2; clone_size: once; cdr3_nt: TGCGCCAGCAGCCCGGGACTAGCGGGGGGGCATGTCGGACAAGAGACCCAGTACTTC; cdr3_aa: CASSPGLAGGHVGQETQYF
cdr3_length: 14; j_call: TRBJ1-2; v_call: TRBV11-3; d_call: TRBD1; clone_size: .; cdr3_nt: TGTGCCAGCAGCTTAGATGGACAGGGGAATGGCTACACCTTC; cdr3_aa: CASSLDGQGNGYTF
cdr3_length: 13; j_call: TRBJ1-4; v_call: TRBV2; d_call: TRBD1; clone_size: .; cdr3_nt: TGTGCCAGCCTACAGGGGGCTGGAGAAAAACTGTTTTTT; cdr3_aa: CASLQGAGEKLFF
cdr3_length: 17; j_call: TRBJ1-5; v_call: TRBV21-1; d_call: .; clone_size: .; cdr3_nt: TGTGCCAGCAGCCCCCGGCAGGGAACCTTGGGCAATCAGCCCCAGCATTTT; cdr3_aa: CASSPRQGTLGNQPQHF
cdr3_length: 15; j_call: TRBJ2-3; v_call: TRBV18; d_call: .; clone_size: few; cdr3_nt: TGTGCCAGCTCCCGGGATACTGGGGGCACAGATACGCAGTATTTT; cdr3_aa: CASSRDTGGTDTQYF
cdr3_length: 14; j_call: TRBJ2-2; v_call: TRBV6-5; d_call: TRBD1; clone_size: few; cdr3_nt: TGTGCCAGCGGACAGGGCGTAGGTACCGGGGAGCTGTTTTTT; cdr3_aa: CASGQGVGTGELFF
cdr3_length: 15; j_call: TRBJ2-4; v_call: TRBV18; d_call: .; clone_size: .; cdr3_nt: TGTGCCAGCTCACCCGCCCGGGGAATCCAAAACATTCAGTACTTC; cdr3_aa: CASSPARGIQNIQYF
cdr3_length: 17; j_call: TRBJ1-3; v_call: TRBV18; d_call: .; clone_size: few; cdr3_nt: TGTGCCAGCTCACCAACTTTGACAGGACCTTCTGGAAACACCATATATTTT; cdr3_aa: CASSPTLTGPSGNTIYF
cdr3_length: 16; j_call: TRBJ1-3; v_call: TRBV4-1; d_call: .; clone_size: .; cdr3_nt: TGCGCCAGCAGCCAAGATGAGGGGACTAATGGAAACACCATATATTTT; cdr3_aa: CASSQDEGTNGNTIYF
cdr3_length: 13; j_call: TRBJ1-1; v_call: TRBV5-4; d_call: TRBD1; clone_size: .; cdr3_nt: TGTGCCTCCCAGACAGGGCAGGACACTGAAGCTTTCTTT; cdr3_aa: CASQTGQDTEAFF
cdr3_length: 17; j_call: TRBJ2-7; v_call: TRBV27; d_call: TRBD1; clone_size: .; cdr3_nt: TGTGCCAGCAAAGGGACAGGGGGAACTTGGGGCTCCTACGAGCAGTACTTC; cdr3_aa: CASKGTGGTWGSYEQYF
cdr3_length: 14; j_call: TRBJ2-1; v_call: TRBV5-1; d_call: .; clone_size: .; cdr3_nt: TGCGCCAGCAGCTTGGCTGACCTGGGGGGTGAGCAGTTCTTC; cdr3_aa: CASSLADLGGEQFF
cdr3_length: 17; j_call: TRBJ2-7; v_call: TRBV5-1; d_call: .; clone_size: .; cdr3_nt: TGCGCCAGCAGCTTGGGGCCGGCGGCGGTCGGAACCTACGAGCAGTACTTC; cdr3_aa: CASSLGPAAVGTYEQYF
cdr3_length: 19; j_call: TRBJ2-3; v_call: TRBV11-3; d_call: TRBD2; clone_size: .; cdr3_nt: TGTGCCAGCAGCGTCGCCGGGACTAGCGGGGGGGGAGTGACAGATACGCAGTATTTT; cdr3_aa: CASSVAGTSGGGVTDTQYF
cdr3_length: 13; j_call: TRBJ1-1; v_call: TRBV19; d_call: TRBD1; clone_size: .; cdr3_nt: TGTGCCAGTTTCGACAGGGCGTACACTGAAGCTTTCTTT; cdr3_aa: CASFDRAYTEAFF
cdr3_length: 16; j_call: TRBJ1-1; v_call: TRBV4-2; d_call: TRBD1; clone_size: few; cdr3_nt: TGTGCCAGCAGCGCGCGGGACAGGTTCATGAACACTGAAGCTTTCTTT; cdr3_aa: CASSARDRFMNTEAFF